What follows are 20 T cell receptor beta chains derived from one specimen sequenced in a study of cytomegalovirus exposure and HLA in healthy donors. This table comes from immunoSEQ multiplex PCR, and its TCRdb copy is limited to in-frame clones, with some not included. Of approximately 230,000 clones in the sample, less than 90% were seen once. Sequenced material: PBMCs. These receptors were taken from a man between 18 and 29 years old in good health and CMV-seropositive.

The CDR3 protein is CAIRPGLAGGQDEQFF. Written as DNA, the CDR3 is TGTGCCATCAGACCGGGACTAGCGGGAGGGCAGGATGAGCAGTTCTTC. J is TRBJ2-1 and V is TRBV10-3, with 16 bases that match TRBD2. Trimming cost V 6 bases and J 8 bases; bases outside gene matches: 7. CDR3 length: 16 residues. Germline V CDR1 and CDR2: ENHRY, SYGVKD.

In this sample, this clone turned up once. This chain connects TRBV28 to TRBJ1-2; D not certain. Germline V gene data show CDR1 as MDHEN and CDR2 as SYDVKM. CDR3 length: 14 residues. V was shortened by 6 bases and J by 0 bases, with 11 bases between the two germline ends. The CDR3 DNA is TGTGCCAGCAGGGGATACACTCCTAACTATGGCTACACCTTC. The encoded protein is CASRGYTPNYGYTF.

J is TRBJ1-2 and V is TRBV5-1; possibly TRBD1 for D (6 bases). From germline, CDR1 is SGHRS and CDR2 YFSETQ. V was clipped by 4 bases and J by 7 bases, with 23 bases between them. This CDR3 contains 16 residues. The CDR3 is CASSHPRGGIESGYTF. The CDR3, as DNA: TGCGCCAGCAGCCACCCGAGGGGGGGGATTGAGAGTGGCTACACCTTC. The entire variable domain, with the rest obtained from reference TRBV5-1 and TRBJ1-2, is as follows: KAGVTQTPRYLIKTRGQQVTLSCSPISGHRSVSWYQQTPGQGLQFLFEYFSETQRNKGNFPGRFSGRQFSNSRSEMNVSTLELGDSALYLCASSHPRGGIESGYTFGSGTRLTVV.

V usage is TRBV7-9 and J usage is TRBJ2-3, with 9 positions matching TRBD1. Germline trimming cut 6 bases from V and 7 bases from J; bases unmatched to any gene: 8. The CDR3 has 14 residues. The germline V gene encodes CDR1 SEHNR and CDR2 FQNEAQ (reference sequence). CDR3 protein: CASSMDRGFNTQYF. The CDR3, as DNA: TGTGCCAGCAGTATGGACAGGGGATTCAATACGCAGTATTTT.

This clone was seen just once. The rearrangement uses TRBV6-5 and TRBJ2-7; D uncertain. CDR1 is MNHEY and CDR2 is SVGAGI in the germline V gene. Trimming shortened V by 6 bases and J by 6 bases, and 12 bases separated the two germline ends. CDR3 length: 12 residues. The CDR3 reads CASSRVKGEQYF. For the CDR3, the DNA is TGTGCCAGCAGCCGAGTGAAGGGCGAGCAGTACTTC.

The chain uses TRBV2 and TRBJ1-1; D unclear. The CDR3 covers 15 residues. Per germline, CDR1 SNHLY and CDR2 FYNNEI. V lost 2 bases and J 1 base, leaving 11 bases between the germline ends. The CDR3 region is CASSETVTENTEAFF. The CDR3 DNA follows: TGTGCCAGCAGTGAAACGGTAACCGAGAACACTGAAGCTTTCTTT.

Here the CDR3 reads CASRFGTLRTDTQYF. The CDR3 DNA follows: TGTGCCAGCAGATTTGGGACATTAAGAACAGATACGCAGTATTTT. The chain uses TRBV7-2 and TRBJ2-3, with a weak D call TRBD1 (6 bases). In germline, CDR1 is SGHTA, CDR2 FQGNSA. V gave up 6 bases and J gave up 3 bases, with 16 bases separating them. This CDR3 is built from 15 residues.

This rearrangement joins TRBV2 to TRBJ2-1; D unresolved. The CDR3 contains 13 residues. Germline V gives CDR1 SNHLY, CDR2 FYNNEI. V was trimmed by 7 bases and J by 5 bases, leaving 12 bases between them. The CDR3 loop reads CASKNLGNNEQFF. CDR3 DNA sequence: TGTGCCAGCAAAAACCTCGGCAACAATGAGCAGTTCTTC.

The chain employs TRBV2 and TRBJ2-2; TRBD2 aligns across 9 bases. V dropped 8 bases and J dropped 4; count of bases not matched to a gene: 11. This CDR3 region has 16 residues. Germline CDR1 and CDR2: SNHLY and FYNNEI. CDR3 loop: CASCRCGRAGTGELFF. CDR3 sequence (DNA): TGTGCCAGCTGCCGTTGCGGGAGGGCGGGCACCGGGGAGCTGTTTTTT.

Points on this clone: At one of its ends the junction is not consistent with the germline gene, which may arise from a read error. The chain joins TRBV6-5 to TRBJ2-5; maybe TRBD2 (5 bases). The CDR3 is made up of 10 amino acids. Germline V gives CDR1 MNHEY, CDR2 SVGAGI. CDR3 region: CSTGQETQYF. The CDR3 DNA reads as TGCTCGACGGGGCAAGAGACCCAGTACTTC.

The chain has TRBV19 and TRBJ2-1, with 9 bases identical to TRBD1. CDR1 is LNHDA, CDR2 SQIVND, per germline (reference sequence). J lost 12 bases, V lost 8 bases, and 11 bases had no gene match. CDR3 size: 13 residues. CDR3 sequence reads: CASEPGQGLRQFF. The CDR3 DNA reads as TGTGCCAGTGAACCGGGACAGGGATTACGGCAGTTCTTC.

This clone was seen only once. The CDR3 loop is CASSLDIRNTEAFF. In DNA form, the CDR3 reads TGCGCCAGCAGCTTGGATATAAGGAACACTGAAGCTTTCTTT. The chain carries TRBV5-1 and TRBJ1-1; no reliable D call. V lost 0 bases and J lost 1, with 7 bases in between. The CDR3 is 14 amino acids. CDR1 is SGHRS and CDR2 is YFSETQ in the germline V gene.

The gene calls are TRBV5-6 and TRBJ2-1; D ambiguous. Germline CDR1 and CDR2: SGHDT and YYEEEE. With 0 bases removed from V and 4 bases from J, the gap between germline ends came to 8 bases. This CDR3 has 14 residues. Written as DNA, the CDR3 is TGTGCCAGCAGCTTGGGGTGGGGATACAATGAGCAGTTCTTC. It is translated as CASSLGWGYNEQFF. Drawing the rest from reference TRBV5-6 and TRBJ2-1, the complete variable domain is DAGVTQSPTHLIKTRGQQVTLRCSPKSGHDTVSWYQQALGQGPQFIFQYYEEEERQRGNFPDRFSGHQFPNYSSELNVNALLLGDSALYLCASSLGWGYNEQFFGPGTRLTVL.

The chain has TRBV18 and TRBJ2-7, with 8 nucleotides matching TRBD2. The CDR3 has 22 residues. The J segment lost 1 base and the V segment lost 2 bases, leaving 25 bases of the junction unmatched. Germline lookup yields CDR1 KGHSH and CDR2 LQKENI. CDR3 coding DNA: TGTGCCAGCTCACCAGAGGAGAAGGGAAGTCTCCCGAGCGGGAGTGGATCCTACGAGCAGTACTTC. Its protein is CASSPEEKGSLPSGSGSYEQYF. Variable domain in full (rest from reference TRBV18 and TRBJ2-7): NAGVMQNPRHLVRRRGQEARLRCSPMKGHSHVYWYRQLPEEGLKFMVYLQKENIIDESGMPKERFSAEFPKEGPSILRIQQVVRGDSAAYFCASSPEEKGSLPSGSGSYEQYFGPGTRLTVT.

The genes are TRBV11-2 and TRBJ2-1; 9 bases fit TRBD2. The germline gives CDR1 SGHAT, CDR2 FQNNGV. There are 19 residues in the CDR3. V was clipped by 0 bases and J by 0 bases; unmatched bases: 9. The CDR3 DNA reads TGTGCCAGCAGCTTAGATAAGGGGCGGGAGGGTAGCTCCTACAATGAGCAGTTCTTC. Its protein product is CASSLDKGREGSSYNEQFF. Combining the CDR3 with reference TRBV11-2 and TRBJ2-1 gives the whole variable domain EAGVAQSPRYKIIEKRQSVAFWCNPISGHATLYWYQQILGQGPKLLIQFQNNGVVDDSQLPKDRFSAERLKGVDSTLKIQPAKLEDSAVYLCASSLDKGREGSSYNEQFFGPGTRLTVL.

The chain has TRBV2 and TRBJ2-5; the D is unclear. Trimming stripped 7 bases from V and 2 bases from J, with 5 bases between. The CDR3 sequence is 11 residues long. The germline V gene encodes CDR1 SNHLY and CDR2 FYNNEI. CDR3: CASTAQETQYF. CDR3 in DNA: TGTGCCAGCACAGCTCAAGAGACCCAGTACTTC.

This clone occurred a few times. The V gene is TRBV5-1, the J gene TRBJ1-1, with 9 bases fitting TRBD1. Germline V lookup: CDR1 SGHRS, CDR2 YFSETQ. The CDR3 has 14 residues. V lost 4 bases to trimming and J lost 5 bases; unmatched junction nucleotides: 6. CDR3 loop: CASSPGQGSTEAFF. CDR3 DNA sequence: TGCGCCAGCAGCCCCGGACAGGGGAGTACTGAAGCTTTCTTT. The whole variable domain, remainder taken from reference TRBV5-1 and TRBJ1-1, is KAGVTQTPRYLIKTRGQQVTLSCSPISGHRSVSWYQQTPGQGLQFLFEYFSETQRNKGNFPGRFSGRQFSNSRSEMNVSTLELGDSALYLCASSPGQGSTEAFFGQGTRLTVV.

This clone was observed a single time. The chain carries TRBV29-1 and TRBJ2-7, with D unresolved. V dropped 6 bases and J dropped 6 bases, with 9 bases sitting between them. CDR1 and CDR2 (germline): SQVTM, ANQGSEA. The CDR3 runs 10 residues. The chain's CDR3 is CSVSTGEQYF. The DNA of the CDR3 is TGCAGCGTCAGCACCGGCGAGCAGTACTTC.

For this clone: This CDR3 is also generated by other DNA sequences in the sample. The chain is built from TRBV27 and TRBJ1-5, with 7 bases identical to TRBD1. Trimming took 4 bases from V and 7 from J; bases not matched to a gene: 4. The CDR3 length is 13 residues. Germline-derived CDR1 and CDR2 are MNHEY and SMNVEV (reference sequence). The CDR3 protein is CASSWTGGQPQHF. CDR3 nucleotide sequence: TGTGCCAGCAGTTGGACAGGTGGACAGCCCCAGCATTTT.

The sample holds a few counts of this clone. J is TRBJ1-5 and V is TRBV7-6; D remains ambiguous. Germline V gives CDR1 SGHVS, CDR2 FNYEAQ. V was clipped by 5 bases and J by 0 bases, with 14 bases between them. The CDR3 consists of 16 residues. The CDR3 coding sequence is TGTGCCAGCAGCCCCCTCCCAGGAAATAGCAATCAGCCCCAGCATTTT. Translating gives CASSPLPGNSNQPQHF.